The rows below give T cell receptor beta chains drawn from one sample of a study of T-cell reconstitution after alpha-beta-depleted transplantation in children. TCRdb analysed the PCR reads with MiXCR anew, one entry per CDR3 protein. The sample comprises 300,000 or so distinct CDR3 sequences, around 20% of which are singletons, and approximately 11% rests with the top ten. Sequencing used PBMCs, mostly from graft donor cells, obtained 180 days after TCRalphabeta/CD19-depleted stem cell transplant. These TCRs come from a male patient under 18 who had a stem cell transplant for acute lymphoblastic leukemia, so the T cells may come from the graft donor. The CDR3 runs from the conserved cysteine through the conserved F or W. D genes are given only for firm matches. Clone size is given for some rows only: seen once, a few or many times, or a class if the clone is expanded.

>TRBV7-9|once|TRBD2|TRBJ2-7
CASSGVAGDEQYF
TGTGCCAGCTCGGGGGTAGCGGGAGACGAGCAGTACTTC
>TRBV10-3|-|-|TRBJ1-1
CAISPGDGAFF
TGTGCCATCAGCCCGGGGGACGGGGCTTTCTTT
>TRBV4-2|-|TRBD1|TRBJ2-5
CASSQSGTGVQETQYF
TGTGCCAGCAGCCAATCCGGGACAGGGGTCCAAGAGACCCAGTACTTC
>TRBV11-1|-|-|TRBJ2-7
CASSKTGLSSYEQYF
TGTGCCAGCAGCAAGACAGGTCTGAGCTCCTACGAGCAGTACTTC
>TRBV29-1|-|TRBD2|TRBJ2-3
CSVEDPGPPPGLAGNTDTQYF
TGCAGCGTTGAAGACCCCGGACCTCCCCCGGGACTAGCGGGGAACACAGATACGCAGTATTTT
>TRBV23-1|-|-|TRBJ2-5
CASSHRTATSRETQYF
TGCGCCAGCAGTCATCGGACAGCGACTTCAAGGGAGACCCAGTACTTC
>TRBV10-3|-|-|TRBJ1-6
CAIMRGGAEYSPLHF
TGTGCCATCATGCGGGGAGGGGCGGAATATTCACCCCTCCACTTT
>TRBV10-3|few|TRBD2|TRBJ2-1
CAISVPGSGTSGSNEQFF
TGTGCCATCAGTGTCCCCGGTTCCGGGACTAGCGGGAGCAATGAGCAGTTCTTC
>TRBV11-2|many|-|TRBJ2-6
CASSLDGRTTGANVLTF
TGTGCCAGCAGCTTAGACGGCAGGACAACTGGGGCCAACGTCCTGACTTTC
>TRBV12-3/TRBV12-4|-|TRBD2|TRBJ2-4
CASSAETSGKNIQYF
TGTGCCAGCAGTGCCGAGACTAGCGGGAAAAACATTCAGTACTTC
>TRBV27|few|-|TRBJ2-7
CASSLGYLYEQYF
TGTGCCAGCAGTTTAGGCTATCTTTACGAGCAGTACTTC
>TRBV9|-|TRBD2|TRBJ2-1
CASSVSSGSSYNEQFF
TGTGCCAGCAGCGTCTCAAGCGGGAGCTCCTACAATGAGCAGTTCTTC
>TRBV4-1|-|-|TRBJ1-2
CASSQAWGYYYGYTF
TGCGCCAGCAGCCAAGCCTGGGGCTATTACTATGGCTACACCTTC
>TRBV5-1|-|TRBD1|TRBJ1-1
CASSLRSKTGKTLMNTEAFF
TGCGCCAGCAGCTTGCGATCCAAGACAGGGAAGACTCTTATGAACACTGAAGCTTTCTTT
>TRBV4-1|few|-|TRBJ2-3
CASSQGGTHTDTQYF
TGCGCCAGCAGCCAAGGAGGGACTCACACAGATACGCAGTATTTT
>TRBV12-3/TRBV12-4|many|-|TRBJ2-5
CASRSSLATQYF
TGTGCCAGCAGATCCTCTCTAGCAACCCAGTACTTC
>TRBV12-3/TRBV12-4|few|TRBD1|TRBJ2-5
CASSGRGSVWAQYF
TGTGCCAGCAGCGGCAGGGGGTCGGTTTGGGCCCAGTACTTC
>TRBV3-1|few|-|TRBJ1-6
CASSQGASNSPLHF
TGTGCCAGCAGCCAAGGGGCGAGCAATTCACCCCTCCACTTT
>TRBV20-1|-|TRBD2|TRBJ2-7
CSARQSGRYEQYF
TGCAGTGCTAGACAAAGCGGGAGATACGAGCAGTACTTC
>TRBV5-1|few|-|TRBJ2-5
CASSLAEYQETQYF
TGCGCCAGCAGCCTTGCGGAGTACCAAGAGACCCAGTACTTC
>TRBV20-1|-|-|TRBJ2-7
CSANGQLPSYEQYF
TGCAGTGCTAACGGACAGCTACCTTCCTACGAGCAGTACTTC
>TRBV24-1|few|-|TRBJ1-1
CATSEGNEAFF
TGTGCCACCAGTGAAGGAAATGAAGCTTTCTTT
>TRBV4-1|-|-|TRBJ1-4
CASSQVVGPTNEKLFF
TGCGCCAGCAGCCAAGTAGTAGGACCAACTAATGAAAAACTGTTTTTT
>TRBV5-1|-|-|TRBJ2-1
CASSGRPIEQFF
TGCGCCAGCAGCGGGCGGCCCATTGAGCAGTTCTTC
>TRBV11-2|few|TRBD1|TRBJ2-5
CASSPRQGFPSVFSETQYF
TGTGCCAGCAGCCCCAGACAGGGGTTCCCGTCGGTGTTTTCGGAGACCCAGTACTTC
>TRBV20-1|-|TRBD2|TRBJ2-5
CSARGPGLAYF
TGCAGTGCTAGAGGTCCGGGACTAGCGTACTTC
>TRBV6-1|-|TRBD2|TRBJ2-7
CASSQAGASSYEQYF
TGTGCCAGCAGTCAAGCGGGAGCAAGCTCCTACGAGCAGTACTTC
>TRBV20-1|-|-|TRBJ1-5
CSARGGGNSNQPQHF
TGCAGTGCTAGAGGGGGGGGCAATAGCAATCAGCCCCAGCATTTT
>TRBV12-5|-|TRBD2|TRBJ2-3
CASGFPPLAGGQADTQYF
TGTGCTAGTGGTTTCCCTCCCCTAGCGGGAGGGCAGGCAGATACGCAGTATTTT
>TRBV5-1|-|TRBD2|TRBJ2-1
CASSLGRGEGSYNEQFF
TGCGCCAGCAGCTTGGGACGAGGGGAGGGCTCCTACAATGAGCAGTTCTTC
>TRBV10-3|few|TRBD2|TRBJ2-5
CAISESLAGGQETQYF
TGTGCCATCAGTGAGTCCCTAGCGGGAGGCCAAGAGACCCAGTACTTC